The entry below describes one TCR beta chain. Antigen unknown. Germline CDR1 reads WSHSY; CDR2 reads SAAADI. This CDR3 contains 17 residues. V was clipped by 4 bases and J by 2 bases; unmatched bases: 11. The data belong to a study of shared clonotypes between healthy human individuals. General study results and limits: Researchers sampled only blood; tissue repertoires likely differ. Only a few donors were included, so the genetic and exposure-history diversity represented was limited. Naive CD4 clonotypes were shared across a few donors at about 5.3%.

When replicate PCRs were run on sorted subsets, they used about 200 ng DNA, 30,000 to 35,000 T cell genomes. Assay: immunoSEQ multiplex PCR; the TCRdb copy retains only in-frame clones and omits some. Found here are some 200,000 clones, 65% to 70% of them singletons; the top ten hold about 9.4%. This chain connects TRBV10-2 to TRBJ2-3; 8 bases match TRBD2. The specimen was memory CD4+ T cells sorted from blood. Subset meaning: CD45RA-negative fraction. This TCR came from a man younger than 40 in good health. The CDR3 nucleotides read TGCGCCAGCAGTGTACTAGCGGATGCCTCTTACACAGATACGCAGTATTTT. This translates into CASSVLADASYTDTQYF.